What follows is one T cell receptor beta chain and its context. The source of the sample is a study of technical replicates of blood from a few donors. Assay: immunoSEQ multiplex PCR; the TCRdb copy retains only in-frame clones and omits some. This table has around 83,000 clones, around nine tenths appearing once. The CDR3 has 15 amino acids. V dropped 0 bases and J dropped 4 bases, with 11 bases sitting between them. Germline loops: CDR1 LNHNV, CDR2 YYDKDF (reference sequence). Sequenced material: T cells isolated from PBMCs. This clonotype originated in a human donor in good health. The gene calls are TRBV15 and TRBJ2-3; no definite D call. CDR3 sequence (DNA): TGTGCCACCAGCAGAGATCGAGGCGGTGCAGATACGCAGTATTTT. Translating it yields CATSRDRGGADTQYF.